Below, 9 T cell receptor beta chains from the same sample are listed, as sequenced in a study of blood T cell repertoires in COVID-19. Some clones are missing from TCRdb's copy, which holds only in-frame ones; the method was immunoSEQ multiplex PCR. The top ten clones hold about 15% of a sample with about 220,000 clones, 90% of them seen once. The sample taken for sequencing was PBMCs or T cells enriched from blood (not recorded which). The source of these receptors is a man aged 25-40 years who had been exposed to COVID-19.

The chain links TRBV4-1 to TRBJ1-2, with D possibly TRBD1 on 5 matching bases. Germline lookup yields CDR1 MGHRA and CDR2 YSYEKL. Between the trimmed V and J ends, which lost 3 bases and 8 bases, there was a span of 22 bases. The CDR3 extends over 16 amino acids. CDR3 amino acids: CASSHTWGGGVSGYTF. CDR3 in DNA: TGCGCCAGCAGCCACACCTGGGGGGGTGGAGTGAGCGGCTACACCTTC.

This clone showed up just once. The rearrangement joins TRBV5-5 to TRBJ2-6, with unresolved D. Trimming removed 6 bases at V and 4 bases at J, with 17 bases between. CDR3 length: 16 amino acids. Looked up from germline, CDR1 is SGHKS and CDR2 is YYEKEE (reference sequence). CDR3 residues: CASTYEVLSGANVLTF. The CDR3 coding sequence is TGTGCCAGCACCTATGAGGTTCTATCAGGGGCCAACGTCCTGACTTTC.

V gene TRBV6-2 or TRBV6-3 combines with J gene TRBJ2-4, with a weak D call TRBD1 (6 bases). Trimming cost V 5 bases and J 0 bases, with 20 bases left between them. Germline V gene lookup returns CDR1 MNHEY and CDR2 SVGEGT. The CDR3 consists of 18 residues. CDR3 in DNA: TGTGCCAGCAGTAGAGGGGGAAGAGCTGCTCTAGCCAAAAACATTCAGTACTTC. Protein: CASSRGGRAALAKNIQYF.

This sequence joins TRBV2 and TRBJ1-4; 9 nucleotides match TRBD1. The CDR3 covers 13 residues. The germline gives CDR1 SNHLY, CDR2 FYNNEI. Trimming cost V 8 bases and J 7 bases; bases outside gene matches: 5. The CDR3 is CASGQGWGEKLFF. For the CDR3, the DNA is TGTGCCAGCGGACAGGGGTGGGGTGAAAAACTGTTTTTT.

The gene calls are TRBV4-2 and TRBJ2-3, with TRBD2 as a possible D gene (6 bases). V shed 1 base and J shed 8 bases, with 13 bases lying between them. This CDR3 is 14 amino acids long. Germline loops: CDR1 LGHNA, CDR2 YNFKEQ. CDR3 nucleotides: TGTGCCAGCAGCCAAGGGCCAACGGAGGGTACGCAGTATTTT. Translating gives CASSQGPTEGTQYF.

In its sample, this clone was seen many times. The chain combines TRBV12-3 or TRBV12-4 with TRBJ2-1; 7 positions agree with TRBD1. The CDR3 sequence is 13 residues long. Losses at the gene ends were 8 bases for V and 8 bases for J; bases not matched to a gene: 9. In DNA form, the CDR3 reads TGTGCCAGCTCGTTCAGGGGGAAGGATGAGCAGTTCTTC. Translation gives CASSFRGKDEQFF.

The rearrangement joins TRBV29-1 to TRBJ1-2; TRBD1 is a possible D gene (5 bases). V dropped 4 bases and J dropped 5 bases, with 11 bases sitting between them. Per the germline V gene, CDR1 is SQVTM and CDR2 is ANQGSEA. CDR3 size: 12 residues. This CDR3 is CSVVGQQYGYTF. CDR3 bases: TGCAGCGTTGTTGGACAACAGTATGGCTACACCTTC.

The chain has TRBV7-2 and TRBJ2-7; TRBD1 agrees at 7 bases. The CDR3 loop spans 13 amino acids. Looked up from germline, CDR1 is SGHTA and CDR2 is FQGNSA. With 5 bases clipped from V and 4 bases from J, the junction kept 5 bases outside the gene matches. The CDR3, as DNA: TGTGCCAGCAGCACCCGACAGGGATACGAGCAGTACTTC. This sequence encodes CASSTRQGYEQYF.

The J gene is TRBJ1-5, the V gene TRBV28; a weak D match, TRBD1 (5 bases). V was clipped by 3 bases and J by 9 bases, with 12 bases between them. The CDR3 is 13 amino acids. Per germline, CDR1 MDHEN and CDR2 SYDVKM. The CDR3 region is CASSLEGNRPQHF. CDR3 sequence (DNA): TGTGCCAGCAGTTTGGAGGGGAATAGGCCCCAGCATTTT.